These 22 T cell receptor beta chains were all obtained from the same sample, sequenced in a study of cytomegalovirus exposure and HLA in healthy donors. Use of 60 Vbeta and 13 Jbeta primers characterized the PCR. Libraries were prepared by immunoSEQ multiplex PCR; TCRdb keeps only in-frame clonotypes and omits some of them. Among approximately 98,000 clones listed, around 75% were seen once. The sequenced material came from PBMCs. Receptors were obtained from a man in his late teens or twenties in good health and CMV-seropositive.

The chain carries TRBV15 and TRBJ1-2; 8 positions match TRBD1. CDR3 size: 14 residues. Trimming at V came to 4 bases and at J to 4 bases, leaving 5 bases not matched to a gene. Germline CDR1 and CDR2: LNHNV and YYDKDF (reference sequence). The CDR3 loop reads CATSIGQGSYGYTF. In DNA form, the CDR3 reads TGTGCCACCAGCATAGGACAGGGAAGCTATGGCTACACCTTC.

V and J are TRBV5-1 and TRBJ2-3; the D gene is possibly TRBD2 (6 bases). V shed 4 bases and J shed 6 bases, with 21 bases lying between them. The CDR3 consists of 16 residues. Germline values: CDR1 SGHRS, CDR2 YFSETQ. The CDR3 protein is CASSPGDGAGTDTQYF. CDR3 sequence (DNA): TGCGCCAGCAGCCCGGGGGACGGGGCTGGGACGGATACGCAGTATTTT.

The V call is TRBV29-1, the J call TRBJ2-7; 7 bases fit TRBD2. Trimming took 3 bases from V and 6 from J; bases not matched to a gene: 8. CDR3 length equals 13 residues. In germline, CDR1 is SQVTM, CDR2 ANQGSEA. CDR3 loop: CSVDRISGGEQYF. The DNA for the CDR3 is TGCAGCGTTGACAGGATCTCGGGGGGCGAGCAGTACTTC.

This rearrangement joins TRBV30 to TRBJ1-2; TRBD1 is a possible D gene (5 bases). The V gene's germline CDR1 is GTSNPN and CDR2 SVGIG (reference sequence). This CDR3 is 15 amino acids long. The V gene lost 5 bases and the J gene lost 5 bases, with 21 bases spanning the gap. In DNA form, the CDR3 reads TGTGCCTGGGATCCTCCCTACAGGCCGATGTATGGCTACACCTTC. This sequence encodes CAWDPPYRPMYGYTF.

The chain employs TRBV30 and TRBJ1-2; no firm D call. V lost 3 bases and J 3 bases, leaving 11 bases between the germline ends. The CDR3 spans 13 residues. CDR1 and CDR2 (germline): GTSNPN, SVGIG (reference sequence). CDR3 residues: CAWRRARDYGYTF. CDR3 nucleotide sequence: TGTGCCTGGAGGCGGGCCCGCGACTATGGCTACACCTTC.

The V call is TRBV4-2, the J call TRBJ2-1; TRBD2 matches at 13 bases. Germline V CDR1 and CDR2: LGHNA, YNFKEQ. The CDR3 length is 15 residues. V shed 0 bases, J shed 10 bases, and the junction held 3 bases outside the gene matches. CDR3 residues: CASSQELAGGPEQFF. The CDR3 bases are TGTGCCAGCAGCCAAGAACTAGCGGGGGGGCCAGAGCAGTTCTTC.

Comment on this clone: The junction does not match germline at one end; this may be a read error. The chain recombines TRBV28 with TRBJ2-3, with no clear D. From germline, CDR1 is MDHEN and CDR2 SYDVKM. CDR3 length: 12 residues. CDR3 nucleotides: TGTGCCAGCAGATATAGCATAGATACGCAGTATTTT. Translation gives CASRYSIDTQYF.

This clone occurred a few times. The chain employs TRBV18 and TRBJ1-6, with D unresolved. The CDR3 runs to 15 residues. CDR1 is KGHSH and CDR2 is LQKENI in the germline V gene. Trimming cost V 1 base and J 9 bases, with 13 bases left between them. CDR3 in amino acids: CASSPQDYRSSPLHF. The CDR3, as DNA: TGTGCCAGCTCACCACAGGACTACCGTAGTTCACCCCTCCACTTT.

The chain combines TRBV28 with TRBJ1-2; possibly TRBD1 for D (5 bases). CDR1 and CDR2 (germline): MDHEN, SYDVKM. This CDR3 has 14 residues. V dropped 2 bases and J dropped 4 bases, with 11 bases sitting between them. CDR3 in DNA: TGTGCCAGCAGTTTACCCAGGGATGGCTATGGCTACACCTTC. It encodes CASSLPRDGYGYTF.

V is TRBV4-2 and J is TRBJ2-1; 7 bases fit TRBD2. CDR1 LGHNA and CDR2 YNFKEQ come from the germline V gene. CDR3 length: 15 residues. V trimming: 4 bases; J trimming: 7 bases; junction bases outside the gene matches: 10. The DNA for the CDR3 is TGTGCCAGCAGCCTGCTGCGGGGGAGTGGAAATGAGCAGTTCTTC. Its protein product is CASSLLRGSGNEQFF.

This clone has only one observation. The chain couples TRBV7-8 to TRBJ1-1; no clear D. CDR3 length: 12 residues. Germline-derived CDR1 and CDR2 are SGHVS and FQNEAQ. Between the trimmed V and J ends, which lost 5 bases and 7 bases, there was a span of 11 bases. CDR3 protein: CASSHVSVEAFF. DNA for the CDR3: TGTGCCAGCAGCCATGTATCGGTTGAAGCTTTCTTT. Filled out from reference TRBV7-8 and TRBJ1-1, the complete variable domain reads GAGVSQSPRYKVAKRGQDVALRCDPISGHVSLFWYQQALGQGPEFLTYFQNEAQLDKSGLPSDRFFAERPEGSVSTLKIQRTQQEDSAVYLCASSHVSVEAFFGQGTRLTVV.

The rearrangement links TRBV27 to TRBJ1-6; weak D call: TRBD1 (5 bases). The germline CDR1 and CDR2 sequences are MNHEY and SMNVEV (reference sequence). There are 13 residues in the CDR3. Trimming shortened V by 6 bases and J by 8 bases, and 11 bases separated the two germline ends. The DNA of the CDR3 is TGTGCCAGCAGCCCCTCGGGGGATTCACCCCTCCACTTT. Translated: CASSPSGDSPLHF.

The chain combines TRBV2 with TRBJ1-5, with 11 nucleotides matching TRBD1. The CDR3 length is 14 residues. Germline CDR1 SNHLY, CDR2 FYNNEI. The V and J ends lost 3 bases and 5 bases, in that order; junction bases with no gene match: 0. CDR3 residues: CASSEDRGHQPQHF. CDR3 in DNA: TGTGCCAGCAGTGAGGACAGGGGGCATCAGCCCCAGCATTTT.

A single count supports this clone. V and J are TRBV28 and TRBJ2-7, with unresolved D. The CDR3 extends over 11 amino acids. V lost 7 bases, J lost 2 bases, and 6 bases lay in between. Germline lookup yields CDR1 MDHEN and CDR2 SYDVKM. CDR3 region: CASKNTYEQYF. For the CDR3, the DNA is TGTGCCAGCAAAAATACCTACGAGCAGTACTTC.

This sequence joins TRBV5-4 and TRBJ2-5; 12 nucleotides align to TRBD2. Unmatched junction bases numbered 7, after V lost 8 bases and J lost 5 bases. The CDR3 runs to 14 residues. The germline V gene has CDR1 SGHNT and CDR2 YYREEE (reference sequence). The CDR3 DNA reads as TGTGCCAGTAGACTAGCGGGGGTCCTTGAGACCCAGTACTTC. Protein sequence: CASRLAGVLETQYF.

The chain uses TRBV11-2 and TRBJ1-5; tentatively, D is TRBD1 (5 bases). This CDR3 is 14 amino acids long. V was cut by 4 bases and J by 6 bases, with 13 bases left in between. Germline V lookup: CDR1 SGHAT, CDR2 FQNNGV. The CDR3 region is CASSSQGGSQPQHF. The CDR3 DNA reads as TGTGCCAGCAGCTCTCAGGGAGGGAGTCAGCCCCAGCATTTT.

The chain has TRBV25-1 and TRBJ1-2; TRBD1 matches 11 bases. Germline V lookup: CDR1 MGHDK, CDR2 SYGVNS. This CDR3 comprises 17 residues. J was trimmed by 4 bases and V by 6 bases; bases with no gene match: 13. The CDR3 spells CASRGDIGTGGIYGYTF. The DNA for the CDR3 is TGTGCCAGCAGAGGAGACATCGGGACAGGGGGGATCTATGGCTACACCTTC.

J is TRBJ2-7 and V is TRBV19, with D possibly matching TRBD1 (5 bases). This CDR3 is built from 14 residues. The V and J ends lost 6 bases and 2 bases respectively, with 14 bases between them. Germline V gene sequence: CDR1 LNHDA, CDR2 SQIVND (reference sequence). For the CDR3, the DNA is TGTGCCAGTAGCCTGGTTGGGGCCGCCTACGAGCAGTACTTC. This codes for CASSLVGAAYEQYF.

V usage is TRBV19 and J usage is TRBJ1-2, with D possibly being TRBD1 (5 bases). Germline V gives CDR1 LNHDA, CDR2 SQIVND (reference sequence). The CDR3 is 16 amino acids. Trimming shortened V by 6 bases and J by 0 bases, and 17 bases separated the two germline ends. CDR3 sequence (DNA): TGTGCCAGTAGCCCTGGACCGGGGGGAACTAACTATGGCTACACCTTC. This translates into CASSPGPGGTNYGYTF.

In its sample, this clone was seen a few times. This rearrangement joins TRBV19 to TRBJ1-2, with D unclear. Germline V gene lookup returns CDR1 LNHDA and CDR2 SQIVND (reference sequence). The CDR3 loop spans 14 amino acids. Deletions cut 4 bases from V and 8 bases from J, with 17 bases between. The chain's CDR3 is CASSTLGSTRGYTF. The CDR3 DNA reads as TGTGCCAGTAGTACCCTGGGGAGTACACGGGGCTACACCTTC.

This clone was seen just once. The chain joins TRBV7-2 to TRBJ2-3; D possibly corresponds to TRBD2 (7 bases). The length of the CDR3 is 14 residues. V was pared by 5 bases and J by 12 bases, with 21 bases between. CDR1 and CDR2 (germline): SGHTA, FQGNSA. For the CDR3, the DNA is TGTGCCAGCAGCCCGGGGGGACCGCAAGGGGGACAGTATTTT. It is translated as CASSPGGPQGGQYF.

The chain employs TRBV15 and TRBJ1-5, with D unresolved. The CDR3 contains 16 residues. Trimming took off 1 base at V and 8 bases at J, with 18 bases between the two ends. CDR1 is LNHNV, CDR2 YYDKDF, per germline (reference sequence). CDR3 in DNA: TGTGCCACCAGCAGAGGGTCCGGACTGCTAGCAAAGCCCCAGCATTTT. As protein: CATSRGSGLLAKPQHF.